One TCR beta chain is described in this entry. These data are taken from a study of blood T cell repertoires in COVID-19. Only in-frame clones appear in the TCRdb table, and some are missing; sequencing was by immunoSEQ multiplex PCR. The top ten clones hold 3% of a sample with around 300,000 clones, roughly 90% of them seen once. The CDR3 is 15 amino acids. CDR1 SGDLS and CDR2 YYNGEE come from the germline V gene. Unmatched junction bases numbered 7, after V lost 3 bases and J lost 6 bases. The clonotype originates from a woman aged 50 to 60 who had recovered from COVID-19. The chain couples TRBV9 to TRBJ2-3, with 10 bases fitting TRBD1. The specimen sequenced was PBMCs or T cells enriched from blood (not recorded which). CDR3 loop: CASSARDRGGDTQYF. The CDR3 coding sequence is TGTGCCAGCAGCGCCCGGGACAGGGGAGGGGATACGCAGTATTTT.